Reported below is one TCR beta chain. These data come from a study of regulatory T cells in long-lasting Graves disease. The TCR beta library used iRepertoire HTBI primers with Arm-PCR amplification of CDR3. Using its own MiXCR run on the multiplex PCR reads, TCRdb lists one record per CDR3 protein. The repertoire includes 500,000 to 800,000 distinct CDR3 sequences, around 32% of them detected once, and about 40% sits in the top ten. The CDR3 contains 14 residues. V gave up 6 bases and J gave up 2 bases, with 13 bases separating them. Germline-derived CDR1 and CDR2 are MDHEN and SYDVKM. Time point in this sample: persistent/refractory GD, antithyroid drugs over 5 years with positive TRAb. Isolated PBMC RNA provided the starting material for the TCR library.

This sequence originates from a female donor with Graves disease. The chain couples TRBV28 to TRBJ1-1; weak D call: TRBD1 (6 bases). The material was peripheral blood mononuclear cells (PBMCs), obtained when the disease was refractory, from a patient treated with antithyroid drugs. Here the CDR3 reads CASSIRGLNTEAFF. For the CDR3, the DNA is TGTGCCAGCAGCATTAGGGGGTTAAACACTGAAGCTTTCTTT. The variable domain in full, with the rest retrieved from reference TRBV28 and TRBJ1-1, is DVKVTQSSRYLVKRTGEKVFLECVQDMDHENMFWYRQDPGLGLRLIYFSYDVKMKEKGDIPEGYSVSREKKERFSLILESASTNQTSMYLCASSIRGLNTEAFFGQGTRLTVV.